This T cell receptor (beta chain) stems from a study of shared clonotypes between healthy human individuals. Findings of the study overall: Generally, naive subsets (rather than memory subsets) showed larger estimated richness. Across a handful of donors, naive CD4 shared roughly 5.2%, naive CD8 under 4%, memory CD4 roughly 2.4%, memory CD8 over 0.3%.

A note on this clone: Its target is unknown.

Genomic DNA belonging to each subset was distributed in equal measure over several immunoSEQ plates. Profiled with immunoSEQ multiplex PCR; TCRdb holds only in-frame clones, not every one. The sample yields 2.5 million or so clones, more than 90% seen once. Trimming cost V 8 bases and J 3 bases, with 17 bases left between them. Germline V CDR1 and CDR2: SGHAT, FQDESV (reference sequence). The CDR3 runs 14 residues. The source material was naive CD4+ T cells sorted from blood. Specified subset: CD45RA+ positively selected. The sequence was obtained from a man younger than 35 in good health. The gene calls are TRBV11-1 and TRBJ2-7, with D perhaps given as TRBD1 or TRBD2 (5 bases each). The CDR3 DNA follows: TGTGCCAGCGCCGAGGGGATCGGTATCTACGAGCAGTACTTC. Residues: CASAEGIGIYEQYF.